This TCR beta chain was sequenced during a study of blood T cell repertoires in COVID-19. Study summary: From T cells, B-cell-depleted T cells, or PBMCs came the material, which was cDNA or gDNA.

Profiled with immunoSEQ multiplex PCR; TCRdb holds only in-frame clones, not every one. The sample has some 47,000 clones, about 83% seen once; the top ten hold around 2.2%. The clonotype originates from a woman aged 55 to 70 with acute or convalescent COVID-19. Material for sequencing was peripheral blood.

CDR3 sequence: CASSQEVILTSSYNEQFF. In nucleotides, the CDR3 is TGTGCCAGCAGCCAAGAGGTAATACTAACGAGCTCCTACAATGAGCAGTTCTTC. The chain uses TRBV3-1 (or the pseudogene TRBV3-2) and TRBJ2-1, with D hard to call. The V end lost 0 bases, the J end lost 0 bases, and 15 bases lay between the germline ends. The CDR3 is 18 amino acids. CDR1 is LGHDT and CDR2 is YNNKEL in the germline V gene (reference sequence).